A single sample is the source of the 23 T cell receptor beta chains below, sequenced in a study of Ad26.COV2.S vaccination and SARS-CoV-2 variants. Produced via immunoSEQ multiplex PCR; TCRdb's table is partial and in-frame only. This table has some 640,000 clones, roughly 90% appearing once. Treatment here: 15 to 20 received Ad26.COV2.S at low or high dose, single or two shots; several received placebo; per-sample allocation not given. Specimens were obtained on day 63 following the first vaccine or placebo injection. Source: peripheral blood, taken in a trial of Ad26.COV2.S vaccine versus placebo. The receptors here all came from a person aged 18-60 years who received the Ad26.COV2.S COVID-19 vaccine or a placebo.

The gene calls are TRBV3-1 (or the pseudogene TRBV3-2) and TRBJ1-1; a possible D gene is TRBD1 (5 bases). The CDR3 is 14 amino acids. Looked up from germline, CDR1 is LGHDT and CDR2 is YNNKEL (reference sequence). V lost 4 bases and J lost 3, with 12 bases in between. The CDR3 region is CASSPFTGDTEAFF. CDR3 DNA sequence: TGTGCCAGCAGCCCTTTTACAGGAGACACTGAAGCTTTCTTT.

The chain employs TRBV18 and TRBJ2-3; 7 nucleotides line up with TRBD2. The V gene end was trimmed by 5 bases and the J gene end by 6 bases; junction bases not matched to a gene: 5. Germline V CDR1 and CDR2: KGHSH, LQKENI. The CDR3 has 13 amino acids. CDR3 loop: CASSAGEGDTQYF. CDR3 sequence (DNA): TGTGCCAGCTCAGCGGGAGAGGGGGATACGCAGTATTTT.

The genes are TRBV5-1 and TRBJ2-7, with 7 bases lining up with TRBD2. V lost 0 bases and J lost 3; bases outside the gene matches: 3. Germline values: CDR1 SGHRS, CDR2 YFSETQ. This CDR3 region has 14 residues. Here the CDR3 reads CASSLDQRGYEQYF. The CDR3 DNA follows: TGCGCCAGCAGCTTGGACCAGCGGGGCTACGAGCAGTACTTC.

This clone was seen once. This chain uses TRBV27 with TRBJ2-3; TRBD1 matches 10 bases. This CDR3 region has 13 residues. After removal of 8 bases from V and 6 bases from J, the junction contained 5 bases not matched to a gene. CDR1 is MNHEY and CDR2 is SMNVEV in the germline V gene (reference sequence). As DNA, the CDR3 is TGTGCCAGCCGGGACAGGGGTTGGGATACGCAGTATTTT. Amino acids: CASRDRGWDTQYF.

This chain uses TRBV6-5 with TRBJ1-1, with D unresolved. The length of the CDR3 is 14 residues. V shed 8 bases and J shed 4 bases, with 17 bases lying between them. Germline-derived CDR1 and CDR2 are MNHEY and SVGAGI. The CDR3 region is CASVRALATTEAFF. The CDR3 region has the DNA TGTGCCAGCGTCCGGGCCCTTGCGACCACTGAAGCTTTCTTT.

V usage is TRBV6-2 or TRBV6-3 and J usage is TRBJ2-2; 11 nucleotides align to TRBD1. CDR1 is MNHEY and CDR2 is SVGEGT in the germline V gene. Germline trimming cut 4 bases from V and 4 bases from J; bases unmatched to any gene: 2. The CDR3 has 15 amino acids. The CDR3: CASSSDRGRTGELFF. The CDR3 coding sequence is TGTGCCAGCAGTTCGGACAGGGGGCGCACCGGGGAGCTGTTTTTT.

The gene calls are TRBV29-1 and TRBJ1-4; 8 nucleotides align to TRBD1. The CDR3 is made up of 12 amino acids. The V gene end was trimmed by 6 bases and the J gene end by 5 bases; junction bases not matched to a gene: 2. The germline gives CDR1 SQVTM, CDR2 ANQGSEA. The DNA of the CDR3 is TGCAGCGTCCGGACAGGGAATGAAAAACTGTTTTTT. This translates into CSVRTGNEKLFF.

The rearrangement joins TRBV11-3 to TRBJ2-1; the D gene is possibly TRBD1 (6 bases). Germline assignment: CDR1 SGHNT and CDR2 YENEEA. CDR3 length: 16 residues. V lost 0 bases and J lost 9, with 18 bases in between. The CDR3 spells CASSLDRGPGVREQFF. The CDR3 DNA follows: TGTGCCAGCAGCTTAGACAGGGGCCCCGGGGTCCGTGAGCAGTTCTTC.

The chain recombines TRBV2 with TRBJ2-3; 13 bases fit TRBD2. Germline-derived CDR1 and CDR2 are SNHLY and FYNNEI. The CDR3 runs to 16 residues. The V segment lost 6 bases and the J segment 5 bases; nucleotides outside the gene matches: 8. In DNA form, the CDR3 reads TGTGCCAGCAGAGTACTAGCGGGGGGGCCAGAAGATACGCAGTATTTT. Translation gives CASRVLAGGPEDTQYF. Looking up the rest from reference TRBV2 and TRBJ2-3 gives the full variable domain: EPEVTQTPSHQVTQMGQEVILRCVPISNHLYFYWYRQILGQKVEFLVSFYNNEISEKSEIFDDQFSVERPDGSNFTLKIRSTKLEDSAMYFCASRVLAGGPEDTQYFGPGTRLTVL.

The rearrangement links TRBV29-1 to TRBJ2-7; D is possibly TRBD2 (5 bases). Trimming shortened V by 7 bases and J by 6 bases, and 13 bases separated the two germline ends. Per the germline V gene, CDR1 is SQVTM and CDR2 is ANQGSEA. The CDR3 runs to 11 residues. CDR3 bases: TGCAGCGCCGGGGATGGCAGCGAGCAGTACTTC. Translated, it gives CSAGDGSEQYF.

V usage is TRBV19 and J usage is TRBJ2-3, with D hard to call. V dropped 4 bases and J dropped 6 bases, with 11 bases sitting between them. This CDR3 spans 13 amino acids. Per the germline V gene, CDR1 is LNHDA and CDR2 is SQIVND (reference sequence). The CDR3 region is CASSRDRSDTQYF. The DNA of the CDR3 is TGTGCCAGTAGTAGGGATCGCAGCGATACGCAGTATTTT.

The rearrangement links TRBV25-1 to TRBJ1-2, with D unresolved. The V and J ends lost 7 bases and 4 bases respectively, with 10 bases between them. The CDR3 runs 12 residues. CDR1 MGHDK and CDR2 SYGVNS come from the germline V gene. CDR3 nucleotide sequence: TGTGCCAGCACCGGAGATGCCTATGGCTACACCTTC. It is translated as CASTGDAYGYTF.

The chain carries TRBV4-1 and TRBJ2-5; 12 bases line up with TRBD2. V was clipped by 3 bases and J by 2 bases; unmatched bases: 4. The CDR3 loop spans 16 amino acids. Germline CDR1 and CDR2: MGHRA and YSYEKL. CDR3 amino acids: CASSQTSGGSQETQYF. The CDR3 DNA reads TGCGCCAGCAGCCAGACTAGCGGGGGAAGTCAAGAGACCCAGTACTTC.

The chain is built from TRBV4-1 and TRBJ1-6, with D unresolved. The germline V gene encodes CDR1 MGHRA and CDR2 YSYEKL. V lost 5 bases, J lost 5 bases, and 16 bases lay in between. The CDR3 covers 16 residues. Here the CDR3 DNA reads TGCGCCAGCAGCGCTCAGTTCCTCGTTAATAATTCACCCCTCCACTTT. Encoded protein: CASSAQFLVNNSPLHF.

The genes are TRBV11-2 and TRBJ2-3; TRBD1 or TRBD2 may be the D gene (6 bases each). This CDR3 region has 16 residues. Germline CDR1 SGHAT, CDR2 FQNNGV. The V gene lost 5 bases and the J gene lost 2 bases, with 17 bases spanning the gap. In DNA form, the CDR3 reads TGTGCCAGCAGCCCATGGGGGCGGGGAAACACAGATACGCAGTATTTT. This codes for CASSPWGRGNTDTQYF.

This clone appeared a few times. The V gene is TRBV7-9, the J gene TRBJ1-6; TRBD1 agrees at 9 bases. This CDR3 is 13 amino acids long. CDR1 is SEHNR and CDR2 is FQNEAQ in the germline V gene (reference sequence). Trimming took 9 bases from V and 9 from J; bases not matched to a gene: 6. The CDR3 sequence is CASSGQGGSPLHF. The CDR3 nucleotides read TGTGCCAGTTCGGGACAGGGCGGTTCACCCCTCCACTTT.

This sequence joins TRBV11-2 and TRBJ2-5; the match to TRBD2 covers 11 bases. The germline V gene encodes CDR1 SGHAT and CDR2 FQNNGV. CDR3 size: 16 residues. Trimming at V came to 5 bases and at J to 5 bases, leaving 10 bases not matched to a gene. The chain's CDR3 is CASSISRLAGSETQYF. The CDR3 bases are TGTGCCAGCAGCATTTCCAGACTAGCGGGAAGCGAGACCCAGTACTTC.

The chain links TRBV5-8 to TRBJ2-7; 7 bases agree with TRBD1. Germline V lookup: CDR1 SGHTS, CDR2 YDEGEE. CDR3 length: 17 amino acids. The V and J ends lost 0 bases and 5 bases, in that order; junction bases with no gene match: 14. CDR3 nucleotides: TGTGCCAGCAGCTTGGTCCGTCACCGGGACAGCCAGAACGAGCAGTACTTC. It yields the protein CASSLVRHRDSQNEQYF.

This rearrangement joins TRBV19 to TRBJ1-5; 8 nucleotides line up with TRBD1. Germline V gene sequence: CDR1 LNHDA, CDR2 SQIVND (reference sequence). This CDR3 has 13 residues. V shed 7 bases, J shed 3 bases, and the junction held 2 bases outside the gene matches. The CDR3 protein is CASKTGANQPQHF. The CDR3, as DNA: TGTGCCAGTAAGACAGGGGCCAATCAGCCCCAGCATTTT.

The chain combines TRBV4-3 with TRBJ2-1; D might be TRBD2 (5 bases). This CDR3 is 14 amino acids long. V was cut by 0 bases and J by 12 bases, with 15 bases left in between. Germline CDR1 reads LGHNA; CDR2 reads YSLEER. The CDR3 protein is CASSQDNSGIRQFF. CDR3 bases: TGCGCCAGCAGCCAAGATAACTCGGGGATTCGGCAGTTCTTC.

This sequence joins TRBV4-3 and TRBJ2-5; D gene unclear. Germline V gene data show CDR1 as LGHNA and CDR2 as YSLEER. The CDR3 is 13 amino acids. V shed 1 base and J shed 5 bases, with 8 bases lying between them. CDR3 DNA: TGCGCCAGCAGCCAAGGACTTCTGGAGACCCAGTACTTC. It yields the protein CASSQGLLETQYF.

The chain employs TRBV30 and TRBJ2-6; D call uncertain. The CDR3 covers 15 residues. V was trimmed by 1 base and J by 2 bases, leaving 9 bases between them. Per the germline V gene, CDR1 is GTSNPN and CDR2 is SVGIG (reference sequence). In DNA form, the CDR3 reads TGTGCCTGGAGTGCCCCCGAGACTGGGGCCAACGTCCTGACTTTC. Its protein is CAWSAPETGANVLTF. Drawing the rest from reference TRBV30 and TRBJ2-6, the complete variable domain is SQTIHQWPATLVQPVGSPLSLECTVEGTSNPNLYWYRQAAGRGLQLLFYSVGIGQISSEVPQNLSASRPQDRQFILSSKKLLLSDSGFYLCAWSAPETGANVLTFGAGSRLTVL.

CDR3 DNA sequence: TGTGCCAGCAGCCTCTGGGAAGAGTTACCTAATCAGCCCCAGCATTTT. It specifies CASSLWEELPNQPQHF. The chain carries TRBV5-7 and TRBJ1-5; no clear D. TRBV5-7 is an open reading frame whose function is uncertain. V gave up 4 bases and J gave up 4 bases, with 18 bases separating them. This CDR3 spans 16 amino acids.